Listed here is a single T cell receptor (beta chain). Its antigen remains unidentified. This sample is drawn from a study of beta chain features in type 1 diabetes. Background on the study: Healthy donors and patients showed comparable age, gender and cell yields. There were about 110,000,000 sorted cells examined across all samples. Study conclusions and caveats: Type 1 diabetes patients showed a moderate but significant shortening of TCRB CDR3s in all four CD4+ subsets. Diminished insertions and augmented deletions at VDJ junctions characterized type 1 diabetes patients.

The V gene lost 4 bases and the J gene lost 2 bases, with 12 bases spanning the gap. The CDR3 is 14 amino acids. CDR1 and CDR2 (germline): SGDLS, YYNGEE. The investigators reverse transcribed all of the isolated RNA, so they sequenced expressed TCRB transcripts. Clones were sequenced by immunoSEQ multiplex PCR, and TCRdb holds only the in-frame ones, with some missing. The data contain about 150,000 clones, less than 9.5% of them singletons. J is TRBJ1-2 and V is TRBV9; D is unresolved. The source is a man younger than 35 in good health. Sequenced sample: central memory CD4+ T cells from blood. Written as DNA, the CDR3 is TGTGCCAGCAGCACCCAGACACCGAACTATGGCTACACCTTC. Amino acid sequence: CASSTQTPNYGYTF.